A selection of T cell receptor beta chains follows, all from one sample in a study of T-cell reconstitution after alpha-beta-depleted transplantation in children. MiXCR, run by TCRdb on the PCR reads, gives a single entry per CDR3 protein. Here the sample spans fewer than 25,000 distinct CDR3 sequences, approximately 11% being singletons. The sequencing used PBMCs from the stem cell graft donor, collected from the stem cell graft. The receptors were gathered from a human donor who donated a stem cell graft to a child with chronic granulomatous disease. Each CDR3 is given with its conserved first and last residue. Each record gives: D gene, J gene, V gene, CDR3 length, clone size, CDR3 DNA, CDR3 protein. The D gene is left open where the match is weak. Clone size is stated in some rows and not others, as once, few, many or a class when expanded.

d_call: -; j_call: TRBJ2-3; v_call: TRBV7-3; cdr3_length: 15; clone_size: few; cdr3_nt: TGTGCCAGCAGCTTCCGGCCAGGGGACACAGATACGCAGTATTTT; cdr3_aa: CASSFRPGDTDTQYF
d_call: TRBD1; j_call: TRBJ2-1; v_call: TRBV27; cdr3_length: 16; clone_size: many; cdr3_nt: TGTGCCAGCAGTCCGACAGGGCCTAGCTCCTACAATGAGCAGTTCTTC; cdr3_aa: CASSPTGPSSYNEQFF
d_call: -; j_call: TRBJ1-1; v_call: TRBV12-3/TRBV12-4; cdr3_length: 13; clone_size: many; cdr3_nt: TGTGCCAGCAGTTGGACACTGAACACTGAAGCTTTCTTT; cdr3_aa: CASSWTLNTEAFF
d_call: -; j_call: TRBJ2-7; v_call: TRBV5-1; cdr3_length: 14; clone_size: many; cdr3_nt: TGCGCCAGCAGCTTGGGGCTAGGTCAATACGAGCAGTACTTC; cdr3_aa: CASSLGLGQYEQYF
d_call: -; j_call: TRBJ2-1; v_call: TRBV14; cdr3_length: 14; clone_size: many; cdr3_nt: TGTGCCAGCAGCCCTCTCATCGGACGCGGAGGGCAGTTCTTC; cdr3_aa: CASSPLIGRGGQFF
d_call: TRBD2; j_call: TRBJ2-1; v_call: TRBV7-3; cdr3_length: 14; clone_size: many; cdr3_nt: TGTGCCAGCAGCCCTAGCGGTTGGGGCAATGAGCAGTTCTTC; cdr3_aa: CASSPSGWGNEQFF
d_call: TRBD1; j_call: TRBJ2-7; v_call: TRBV6-5; cdr3_length: 15; clone_size: -; cdr3_nt: TGTGCCAGCAGGTATCCGGGACAGGGAATCTACGAGCAGTACTTC; cdr3_aa: CASRYPGQGIYEQYF
d_call: -; j_call: TRBJ2-3; v_call: TRBV12-3/TRBV12-4; cdr3_length: 15; clone_size: many; cdr3_nt: TGTGCCAGCAGTTTGCAGGGATTAGGCACAGATACGCAGTATTTT; cdr3_aa: CASSLQGLGTDTQYF
d_call: -; j_call: TRBJ2-1; v_call: TRBV20-1; cdr3_length: 14; clone_size: many; cdr3_nt: TGCAGTGCTAGAGACTGGACCATTTACAATGAGCAGTTCTTC; cdr3_aa: CSARDWTIYNEQFF
d_call: TRBD1; j_call: TRBJ1-1; v_call: TRBV15; cdr3_length: 15; clone_size: medium-sized; cdr3_nt: TGTGCCACCAGCAGAGATAAGGACAGGACGACTGAAGCTTTCTTT; cdr3_aa: CATSRDKDRTTEAFF
d_call: TRBD2; j_call: TRBJ2-4; v_call: TRBV3-1; cdr3_length: 20; clone_size: many; cdr3_nt: TGTGCCAGCAGCCAGGGACTAGCGGGGGGCCTAGAAGATGGTAAAAACATTCAGTACTTC; cdr3_aa: CASSQGLAGGLEDGKNIQYF
d_call: -; j_call: TRBJ2-2; v_call: TRBV5-1; cdr3_length: 16; clone_size: many; cdr3_nt: TGCGCCAGCAGCCACCGACAGGTCGCGAACACCGGGGAGCTGTTTTTT; cdr3_aa: CASSHRQVANTGELFF
d_call: -; j_call: TRBJ2-1; v_call: TRBV5-5; cdr3_length: 14; clone_size: many; cdr3_nt: TGTGCCAGCAGCTTGGGGGGCCTCTACAATGAGCAGTTCTTC; cdr3_aa: CASSLGGLYNEQFF
d_call: -; j_call: TRBJ2-5; v_call: TRBV20-1; cdr3_length: 14; clone_size: -; cdr3_nt: TGCAGTGCAACCCCCGGGGGTTTCCAAGAGACCCAGTACTTC; cdr3_aa: CSATPGGFQETQYF
d_call: TRBD2; j_call: TRBJ2-1; v_call: TRBV5-1; cdr3_length: 15; clone_size: many; cdr3_nt: TGCGCCAGCAGCTCACGGACTAGCGGCAACAATGAGCAGTTCTTC; cdr3_aa: CASSSRTSGNNEQFF
d_call: TRBD2; j_call: TRBJ2-5; v_call: TRBV7-2; cdr3_length: 16; clone_size: many; cdr3_nt: TGTGCCAGCAGCTACGGGACTAGCGGGGGGAAAGAGACCCAGTACTTC; cdr3_aa: CASSYGTSGGKETQYF
d_call: -; j_call: TRBJ2-1; v_call: TRBV18; cdr3_length: 15; clone_size: many; cdr3_nt: TGTGCCAGCTCACAAGACAAGGGAATCGGGAATGAGCAGTTCTTC; cdr3_aa: CASSQDKGIGNEQFF
d_call: -; j_call: TRBJ1-5; v_call: TRBV20-1; cdr3_length: 15; clone_size: few; cdr3_nt: TGCAGTGCTAGGACAGGAGCCCTTAGCAATCAGCCCCAGCATTTT; cdr3_aa: CSARTGALSNQPQHF
d_call: -; j_call: TRBJ2-2; v_call: TRBV10-3; cdr3_length: 11; clone_size: many; cdr3_nt: TGTGCCATCAGTGGTAGCGGGGAGCTGTTTTTT; cdr3_aa: CAISGSGELFF
d_call: TRBD1; j_call: TRBJ2-3; v_call: TRBV29-1; cdr3_length: 14; clone_size: many; cdr3_nt: TGCAGCGTTGAACGCGGACAGGGCACAGATACGCAGTATTTT; cdr3_aa: CSVERGQGTDTQYF
d_call: -; j_call: TRBJ2-3; v_call: TRBV9; cdr3_length: 12; clone_size: many; cdr3_nt: TGTGCCAGCGACGGGACGGCAGATACGCAGTATTTT; cdr3_aa: CASDGTADTQYF
d_call: TRBD1; j_call: TRBJ2-7; v_call: TRBV7-9; cdr3_length: 14; clone_size: many; cdr3_nt: TGTGCCAGCAGCTTTACAGGGGGTTCCCACGAGCAGTACTTC; cdr3_aa: CASSFTGGSHEQYF
d_call: TRBD2; j_call: TRBJ2-1; v_call: TRBV14; cdr3_length: 15; clone_size: many; cdr3_nt: TGTGCCAGCAGCCAGGAGGGACTAGCAATAAGTGAGCAGTTCTTC; cdr3_aa: CASSQEGLAISEQFF
d_call: -; j_call: TRBJ2-7; v_call: TRBV28; cdr3_length: 13; clone_size: -; cdr3_nt: TGTGCCAGCAGCCCTACTAGTTCCTACGAGCAGTACTTC; cdr3_aa: CASSPTSSYEQYF
d_call: TRBD2; j_call: TRBJ2-7; v_call: TRBV20-1; cdr3_length: 14; clone_size: many; cdr3_nt: TGCAGCCCAAGGGTACTAGCGGGCTCCTACGAGCAGTACTTC; cdr3_aa: CSPRVLAGSYEQYF